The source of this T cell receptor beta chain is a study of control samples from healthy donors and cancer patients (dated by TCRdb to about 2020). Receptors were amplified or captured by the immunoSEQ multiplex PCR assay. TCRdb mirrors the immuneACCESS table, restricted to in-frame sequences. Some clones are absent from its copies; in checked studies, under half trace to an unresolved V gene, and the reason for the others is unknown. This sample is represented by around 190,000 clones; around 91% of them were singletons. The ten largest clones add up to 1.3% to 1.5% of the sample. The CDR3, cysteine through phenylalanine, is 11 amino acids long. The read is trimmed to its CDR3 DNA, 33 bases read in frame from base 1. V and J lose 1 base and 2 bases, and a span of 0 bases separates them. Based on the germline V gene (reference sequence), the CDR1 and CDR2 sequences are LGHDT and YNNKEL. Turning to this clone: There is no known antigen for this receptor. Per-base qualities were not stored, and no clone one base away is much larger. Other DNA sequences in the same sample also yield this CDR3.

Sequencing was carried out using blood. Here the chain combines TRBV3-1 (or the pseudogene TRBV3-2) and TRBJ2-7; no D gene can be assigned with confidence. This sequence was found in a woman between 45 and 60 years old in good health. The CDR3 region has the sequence CASSQAYEQYF. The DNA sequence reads TGTGCCAGCAGCCAAGCCTACGAGCAGTACTTC.